The clone carrying this T cell receptor (beta chain) was observed a few times. This record comes from a study of Graves' ophthalmopathy and Graves' hyperthyroidism. V was clipped by 7 bases and J by 5 bases, with 22 bases between them. Germline CDR1 and CDR2: SGHNT and YYREEE (reference sequence). This CDR3 has 17 residues. Scientists amplified the TCR beta CDR3 regions from RNA transcripts. First-round RT-PCR relied on HTBI primers, and a second-round multiplex PCR came next. From the multiplex PCR reads, TCRdb called clonotypes with MiXCR, one entry per CDR3 protein. The sample includes a few hundred thousand distinct CDR3 sequences, about 40% of them seen just once.

This chain uses TRBV5-4 with TRBJ1-6; TRBD1 is a possible D gene (6 bases). This clonotype was sampled from an adult man with Graves' hyperthyroidism. What was sequenced was peripheral blood or thyroid tissue (not recorded which). This chain's CDR3 is CASARSGDRSHNSPLHF. DNA of the CDR3: TGTGCCAGCGCCAGATCCGGCGACAGGTCCCATAATTCACCCCTCCACTTT.